The subject of this entry is one T cell receptor (beta chain). The antigen is undetermined. This entry comes from a study of cytomegalovirus exposure and HLA in healthy donors. Study-wide points: Accurate HLA-A and HLA-B prediction from TCR beta sequences was reported for most subjects. The later analysis indicated that the majority of CMV-associated TCR beta chains appeared HLA-restricted.

The study ran its PCR with 60 Vbeta and 13 Jbeta primers. Measured with immunoSEQ multiplex PCR; TCRdb has only the in-frame clones, and not every one. Among 150,000 to 200,000 clones listed, just under 80% were seen once. All the people who gave samples were healthy bone marrow donors. Germline lookup yields CDR1 SGHNT and CDR2 YYREEE (reference sequence). The CDR3 sequence is 15 residues long. After removal of 5 bases from V and 3 bases from J, the junction contained 5 bases not matched to a gene. The rearrangement uses TRBV5-4 and TRBJ2-1, with 10 bases that match TRBD1. The clonotype was recovered from a woman aged 40-49 years in good health and CMV-seropositive. The sample was PBMCs. The CDR3 protein is CASRRQGAGYNEQFF. The CDR3 DNA reads TGTGCCAGCAGGAGACAGGGGGCAGGCTACAATGAGCAGTTCTTC.